One and the same sample provided the 25 T cell receptor beta chains below, sequenced in a study of shared clonotypes between healthy human individuals. Clones were read by immunoSEQ multiplex PCR, and TCRdb kept only the in-frame ones, dropping some. The profile covers some 650,000 clones, with more than 95% appearing a single time and 0.055% to 0.07% taken by the ten largest. The specimen sequenced was naive CD4+ T cells sorted from blood. Subset noted: CD45RA+ positively selected. The receptors derive from a woman in her twenties or thirties in good health.

V gene TRBV27 combines with J gene TRBJ1-4; a possible D gene is TRBD1 (5 bases). Germline CDR1 MNHEY, CDR2 SMNVEV (reference sequence). This CDR3 contains 15 residues. Trimming removed 2 bases from V and 8 bases from J, with 15 bases in between. The CDR3 sequence is CASSLGRGGREKLFF. The CDR3, as DNA: TGTGCCAGCAGTTTAGGACGGGGGGGAAGGGAAAAACTGTTTTTT.

The V and J genes are TRBV15 and TRBJ1-3; TRBD1 aligns across 9 bases. Germline loops: CDR1 LNHNV, CDR2 YYDKDF (reference sequence). The CDR3 is made up of 16 amino acids. After removal of 5 bases from V and 1 base from J, the junction contained 6 bases not matched to a gene. CDR3 DNA: TGTGCCACCAGCCGGGACAGGGTCTTTTCTGGAAACACCATATATTTT. This encodes CATSRDRVFSGNTIYF.

The genes are TRBV6-1 and TRBJ1-1, with no clear D. V dropped 6 bases and J dropped 6 bases, with 14 bases sitting between them. This CDR3 has 13 residues. The germline CDR1 and CDR2 sequences are MNHNS and SASEGT. The DNA for the CDR3 is TGTGCCAGCAGATTACATGGGGATTCTGAAGCTTTCTTT. It encodes CASRLHGDSEAFF.

V is TRBV19 and J is TRBJ2-7, with TRBD1 identical over 7 bases. CDR3 length equals 15 residues. Germline lookup yields CDR1 LNHDA and CDR2 SQIVND (reference sequence). Unmatched junction bases numbered 7, after V lost 5 bases and J lost 0 bases. The CDR3 DNA is TGTGCCAGTAGTTTGGACAGGCTCAGCTCCTACGAGCAGTACTTC. It yields the protein CASSLDRLSSYEQYF.

The chain recombines TRBV27 with TRBJ2-1; 12 bases fit TRBD2. The CDR3 sequence is 15 residues long. The germline CDR1 and CDR2 sequences are MNHEY and SMNVEV (reference sequence). V shed 5 bases, J shed 6 bases, and the junction held 5 bases outside the gene matches. The CDR3 spells CASSLTSGRINEQFF. In nucleotides, the CDR3 is TGTGCCAGCAGTCTCACTAGCGGGAGGATCAATGAGCAGTTCTTC.

The CDR3 bases are TGTGCCATCAGTGAGTCAGGACTAGTTGGGCAGTTCTTC. Translated: CAISESGLVGQFF. The gene calls are TRBV10-3 and TRBJ2-1; 7 nucleotides agree with TRBD2. Germline trimming cut 0 bases from V and 12 bases from J; bases unmatched to any gene: 5. In germline, CDR1 is ENHRY, CDR2 SYGVKD. The CDR3 has 13 residues.

This CDR3 reads CASGRGQIGPYEQYF. CDR3 bases: TGTGCCAGCGGACGGGGACAGATCGGCCCCTACGAGCAGTACTTC. The rearrangement links TRBV6-1 to TRBJ2-7, with 7 positions matching TRBD1. V was clipped by 8 bases and J by 2 bases; unmatched bases: 12. Germline-derived CDR1 and CDR2 are MNHNS and SASEGT. The CDR3 loop spans 15 amino acids.

This CDR3 reads CSARDFGEFF. Written as DNA, the CDR3 is TGCAGTGCTAGAGATTTTGGGGAGTTCTTC. This chain uses TRBV20-1 with TRBJ2-1; the D is unclear. The CDR3 is 10 residues long. The germline gives CDR1 DFQATT, CDR2 SNEGSKA (reference sequence). V shed 0 bases and J shed 14 bases, with 8 bases lying between them.

The chain combines TRBV5-6 with TRBJ1-4; D uncertain. The CDR3 has 14 amino acids. Germline-derived CDR1 and CDR2 are SGHDT and YYEEEE. V lost 1 base and J lost 1, with 5 bases in between. The CDR3: CASSLYKTNEKLFF. CDR3 nucleotide sequence: TGTGCCAGCAGCTTGTATAAAACTAATGAAAAACTGTTTTTT.

This chain joins TRBV9 and TRBJ2-3; the match to TRBD2 covers 10 bases. The V and J ends lost 2 bases and 4 bases, in that order; junction bases with no gene match: 4. This CDR3 is 15 amino acids long. Per germline, CDR1 SGDLS and CDR2 YYNGEE. This CDR3 is CASSVLAGESDTQYF. In DNA form, the CDR3 reads TGTGCCAGCAGCGTGCTAGCGGGAGAGTCAGATACGCAGTATTTT.

The J gene is TRBJ2-7, the V gene TRBV4-1, with 7 bases aligning to TRBD1. The V segment lost 3 bases and the J segment 7 bases; nucleotides outside the gene matches: 15. The CDR3 runs 16 residues. Germline-derived CDR1 and CDR2 are MGHRA and YSYEKL. The CDR3 nucleotides are TGCGCCAGCAGCCAGTTCAGAACGTGGACAGGACTTGAGCAGTACTTC. Translated, it gives CASSQFRTWTGLEQYF.

The chain employs TRBV11-2 and TRBJ2-1, with D possibly being TRBD2 (7 bases). The CDR3 runs to 13 residues. The germline V gene encodes CDR1 SGHAT and CDR2 FQNNGV. Trimming cost V 6 bases and J 8 bases, with 14 bases left between them. The CDR3 sequence: CASRLTGGDEQFF. The CDR3 DNA reads as TGTGCCAGCAGACTCACGGGGGGCGATGAGCAGTTCTTC.

The rearrangement joins TRBV29-1 to TRBJ2-5, with 7 bases fitting TRBD2. Trimming took 4 bases from V and 4 from J; bases not matched to a gene: 3. The CDR3 is 12 amino acids. Germline values: CDR1 SQVTM, CDR2 ANQGSEA. As DNA, the CDR3 is TGCAGCGTTGCATCGGGAGGAGAGACCCAGTACTTC. It specifies CSVASGGETQYF.

The chain employs TRBV10-1 and TRBJ2-7; 8 bases fit TRBD2. CDR1 and CDR2 (germline): WNHNN, SYGVQD (reference sequence). The V and J ends lost 2 bases and 4 bases, in that order; junction bases with no gene match: 7. The CDR3 is 15 residues long. The CDR3 reads CASSEDGAGAYEQYF. CDR3 sequence (DNA): TGCGCCAGCAGTGAGGATGGAGCGGGAGCTTACGAGCAGTACTTC.

V gene TRBV6-6 combines with J gene TRBJ1-1; tentative D call: TRBD1 (5 bases). Germline V gene sequence: CDR1 MNHNY, CDR2 SVGAGI (reference sequence). The CDR3 runs to 14 residues. V was clipped by 5 bases and J by 5 bases, with 15 bases between them. This CDR3 is CASSPNTGRTEAFF. The CDR3 coding sequence is TGTGCCAGCAGTCCCAACACGGGGCGGACTGAAGCTTTCTTT.

Concerning this clone itself: One end of the junction does not line up with germline, which may come from a read error. V and J are TRBV7-2 and TRBJ2-2; TRBD2 is a possible D gene (6 bases). The CDR3 consists of 14 residues. CDR1 and CDR2 from the germline V gene are SGHTA and FQGNSA. The CDR3 DNA reads TGTGCCAGCAGCCTAGCGCGCTTAACCGGGGAGCTGTTTTTT. This gives the protein CASSLARLTGELFF.

V is TRBV6-5 and J is TRBJ1-2, with TRBD1 as a possible D gene (6 bases). V dropped 6 bases and J dropped 5 bases, with 13 bases sitting between them. Germline CDR1 reads MNHEY; CDR2 reads SVGAGI. The CDR3 consists of 13 residues. CDR3 nucleotides: TGTGCCAGCAGCTACAGGGTCGGGTATGGCTACACCTTC. The encoded protein is CASSYRVGYGYTF.

The chain links TRBV13 to TRBJ2-3; D possibly corresponds to TRBD1 (6 bases). Trimming took 2 bases from V and 3 from J, leaving 12 bases between them. This CDR3 is built from 15 residues. Looked up from germline, CDR1 is PRHDT and CDR2 is FYEKMQ (reference sequence). The CDR3 DNA reads TGTGCCAGCAGCTTAAGGCGGCAGGGGACAGATACGCAGTATTTT. It is translated as CASSLRRQGTDTQYF.

This rearrangement joins TRBV5-1 to TRBJ2-7; D not resolved. Trimming stripped 3 bases from V and 1 base from J, with 14 bases between. The CDR3 consists of 15 residues. Germline CDR1 SGHRS, CDR2 YFSETQ. The CDR3 loop is CASSYTTLLSYEQYF. The CDR3 region has the DNA TGCGCCAGCAGCTATACGACCCTTTTGTCCTACGAGCAGTACTTC.

CDR3 nucleotide sequence: TGTGCCAGCAGGATACAGGGACGTGGCAATCAGCCCCAGCATTTT. Its protein product is CASRIQGRGNQPQHF. V usage is TRBV28 and J usage is TRBJ1-5; the D gene is possibly TRBD1 (6 bases). V lost 6 bases and J 2 bases, leaving 14 bases between the germline ends. Per the germline V gene, CDR1 is MDHEN and CDR2 is SYDVKM. This CDR3 has 15 residues.

The chain combines TRBV11-2 with TRBJ2-3; D not certain. Looked up from germline, CDR1 is SGHAT and CDR2 is FQNNGV. The CDR3 has 14 amino acids. V was trimmed by 4 bases and J by 1 base, leaving 9 bases between them. This chain's CDR3 is CASSSRMGTDTQYF. CDR3 in DNA: TGTGCCAGCAGCTCCAGGATGGGCACAGATACGCAGTATTTT.

The chain links TRBV10-1 to TRBJ2-7; D is undetermined. V lost 4 bases and J 3 bases, leaving 13 bases between the germline ends. Germline CDR1 is WNHNN and CDR2 is SYGVQD (reference sequence). This CDR3 contains 14 residues. CDR3 sequence (DNA): TGCGCCAGCAGTGGTTCCCTAGTGTTCTACGAGCAGTACTTC. This codes for CASSGSLVFYEQYF.

This chain uses TRBV20-1 with TRBJ2-2; D not certain. V was trimmed by 6 bases and J by 4 bases, leaving 6 bases between them. This CDR3 has 11 residues. CDR1 is DFQATT and CDR2 is SNEGSKA in the germline V gene (reference sequence). Here the CDR3 reads CSAISTGELFF. DNA of the CDR3: TGCAGTGCGATTTCCACCGGGGAGCTGTTTTTT.

V and J are TRBV19 and TRBJ2-1; the match to TRBD2 covers 11 bases. Germline trimming cut 7 bases from V and 4 bases from J; bases unmatched to any gene: 6. In germline, CDR1 is LNHDA, CDR2 SQIVND (reference sequence). This CDR3 is 15 amino acids long. CDR3: CASNPPSGRYNEQFF. The CDR3 region has the DNA TGTGCCAGTAACCCACCTAGCGGGAGGTACAATGAGCAGTTCTTC.

V is TRBV27 and J is TRBJ1-1; D is perhaps TRBD1 (6 bases). The CDR3 spans 14 residues. Germline V lookup: CDR1 MNHEY, CDR2 SMNVEV (reference sequence). Trimming shortened V by 3 bases and J by 0 bases, and 8 bases separated the two germline ends. CDR3 sequence (DNA): TGTGCCAGCAGTTTCGGGGGCTTGAACACTGAAGCTTTCTTT. Its translation: CASSFGGLNTEAFF.